Shown below are 8 T cell receptor beta chains from a single sample sequenced in a study of glioma-infiltrating T cells. The iRepertoire nested amplicon-rescue multiplex PCR amplified TCR alpha and beta CDR3s from RNA. A single record per CDR3 protein comes from TCRdb applying MiXCR to the multiplex PCR reads. The sample has approximately 110,000 distinct CDR3 sequences; roughly 25% are singletons. Sequenced input: glioma tissue, nonneoplastic brain tissue, or PBMCs (not recorded which). The source of these receptors is a human donor with low-grade glioma or glioblastoma, undergoing nonglioma brain surgery, or in good health (not recorded which).

In this sample, this clonotype turned up many times. V usage is TRBV7-9 and J usage is TRBJ2-7; 10 bases map to TRBD2. Germline V lookup: CDR1 SEHNR, CDR2 FQNEAQ (reference sequence). The CDR3 is 16 amino acids. V shed 2 bases, J shed 2 bases, and the junction held 6 bases outside the gene matches. CDR3 sequence (DNA): TGTGCCAGCAGCTTATCCTGGAGCGGGAGGGCCTACGAGCAGTACTTC. Translation gives CASSLSWSGRAYEQYF.

V is TRBV15 and J is TRBJ1-6; no firm D call. There are 13 residues in the CDR3. Germline assignment: CDR1 LNHNV and CDR2 YYDKDF (reference sequence). V was shortened by 6 bases and J by 5 bases, with 8 bases between the two germline ends. CDR3 sequence reads: CATRRVDNSPLHF. Here the CDR3 DNA reads TGTGCCACCAGGCGGGTGGATAATTCACCCCTCCACTTT.

This clonotype has a count of ten or more. The V and J genes are TRBV2 and TRBJ2-7, with D hard to call. Trimming took off 2 bases at V and 6 bases at J, with 5 bases between the two ends. The CDR3 extends over 11 amino acids. Per the germline V gene, CDR1 is SNHLY and CDR2 is FYNNEI. CDR3 DNA sequence: TGTGCCAGCAGTGAACCAGTCGAGCAGTACTTC. It codes for CASSEPVEQYF.

This chain connects TRBV18 to TRBJ2-7; D is possibly TRBD1 or TRBD2 (5 bases each). The CDR3 covers 14 residues. The germline V and J ends were trimmed by 3 bases and 3 bases, with 12 bases remaining between them. Germline V gene data show CDR1 as KGHSH and CDR2 as LQKENI. This chain's CDR3 is CASSPGRQHYEQYF. The DNA for the CDR3 is TGTGCCAGCTCACCGGGACGCCAACACTACGAGCAGTACTTC.

This clonotype appeared a few times. This sequence joins TRBV19 and TRBJ2-1, with D perhaps TRBD2 (5 bases). V lost 5 bases to trimming and J lost 0 bases, with 14 bases between them. The CDR3 spans 16 residues. The germline gives CDR1 LNHDA, CDR2 SQIVND (reference sequence). CDR3 residues: CASSRDPLSSYNEQFF. The CDR3 bases are TGTGCCAGTAGTCGGGATCCCCTTAGCTCCTACAATGAGCAGTTCTTC.

The chain recombines TRBV18 with TRBJ2-1; 10 nucleotides agree with TRBD2. This CDR3 is 15 amino acids long. After removal of 2 bases from V and 7 bases from J, the junction contained 5 bases not matched to a gene. The germline V gene encodes CDR1 KGHSH and CDR2 LQKENI. The CDR3 DNA reads TGTGCCAGCTCACCAGTGAGAGCGGGAGGGAATGAGCAGTTCTTC. This codes for CASSPVRAGGNEQFF. The full variable domain, rest sourced from reference TRBV18 and TRBJ2-1, is NAGVMQNPRHLVRRRGQEARLRCSPMKGHSHVYWYRQLPEEGLKFMVYLQKENIIDESGMPKERFSAEFPKEGPSILRIQQVVRGDSAAYFCASSPVRAGGNEQFFGPGTRLTVL.

This clonotype appeared many times. This rearrangement joins TRBV7-8 to TRBJ2-5; tentative D call: TRBD1 (5 bases). Trimming removed 0 bases at V and 7 bases at J, with 18 bases between. The CDR3 totals 16 residues. Per germline, CDR1 SGHVS and CDR2 FQNEAQ. The CDR3 loop reads CASSLAPPRVEWTQYF. The CDR3 DNA reads TGTGCCAGCAGCTTAGCGCCCCCCAGGGTTGAGTGGACCCAGTACTTC.

This clonotype was found many times. This chain links TRBV27 with TRBJ2-5; no clear D. This CDR3 region has 18 residues. The V end lost 5 bases, the J end lost 3 bases, and 25 bases lay between the germline ends. In germline, CDR1 is MNHEY, CDR2 SMNVEV (reference sequence). CDR3 loop: CASSKRHRVSFKEETQYF. The CDR3 nucleotides read TGTGCCAGCAGTAAGCGACACCGGGTCTCATTCAAGGAAGAGACCCAGTACTTC.